This entry lists 6 T cell receptor beta chains sequenced from one sample in a study of blood T cell repertoires in COVID-19. Sequencing was performed with immunoSEQ multiplex PCR; in TCRdb, only in-frame clones are kept and a portion is missing. Of about 35,000 clones listed, 80% to 90% were seen once; the top ten hold about a tenth. What was sequenced was peripheral blood. These receptors came from a man between 60 and 75 years old in a cohort sampled during active COVID-19.

J is TRBJ2-1 and V is TRBV30, with 7 bases identical to TRBD1. The CDR3 totals 15 residues. The germline gives CDR1 GTSNPN, CDR2 SVGIG (reference sequence). Trimming cost V 1 base and J 2 bases; bases outside gene matches: 5. CDR3 nucleotides: TGTGCCTGGAGTGCCAGGGGGACAGCCTACAATGAGCAGTTCTTC. This gives the protein CAWSARGTAYNEQFF. The whole variable domain, filled in from reference TRBV30 and TRBJ2-1, reads SQTIHQWPATLVQPVGSPLSLECTVEGTSNPNLYWYRQAAGRGLQLLFYSVGIGQISSEVPQNLSASRPQDRQFILSSKKLLLSDSGFYLCAWSARGTAYNEQFFGPGTRLTVL.

This chain joins TRBV5-6 and TRBJ2-5, with TRBD1 matching 8 bases. Germline assignment: CDR1 SGHDT and CDR2 YYEEEE. Germline trimming cut 1 base from V and 5 bases from J; bases unmatched to any gene: 7. This CDR3 comprises 15 residues. DNA for the CDR3: TGTGCCAGCAGCTTGCGACAGGGGCTTCGCGAGACCCAGTACTTC. This translates into CASSLRQGLRETQYF.

The chain has TRBV18 and TRBJ1-1; no clear D. V was clipped by 4 bases and J by 3 bases, with 9 bases between them. The CDR3 loop spans 13 amino acids. Germline V gives CDR1 KGHSH, CDR2 LQKENI. CDR3 coding DNA: TGTGCCAGCTCACGAAACGGGGACACTGAAGCTTTCTTT. Translation gives CASSRNGDTEAFF.

In this sample, this clone turned up once. V usage is TRBV29-1 and J usage is TRBJ1-4; D is ambiguous. This CDR3 has 14 amino acids. Trimming pared 6 bases from V and 3 bases from J, leaving 14 bases between. Germline V gene lookup returns CDR1 SQVTM and CDR2 ANQGSEA. CDR3 sequence reads: CSVGPVMANEKLFF. CDR3 DNA: TGCAGCGTGGGCCCGGTGATGGCTAATGAAAAACTGTTTTTT.

The V gene is TRBV7-2, the J gene TRBJ1-6; D is unresolved. V gave up 2 bases and J gave up 7 bases, with 6 bases separating them. The germline CDR1 and CDR2 sequences are SGHTA and FQGNSA. The CDR3 contains 13 residues. Here the CDR3 reads CASSLLVNSPLHF. In DNA form, the CDR3 reads TGTGCCAGCAGCTTACTTGTCAATTCACCCCTCCACTTT.

The gene calls are TRBV24-1 and TRBJ1-3; 8 nucleotides agree with TRBD1. V gave up 4 bases and J gave up 6 bases; unmatched junction bases: 7. The CDR3 contains 15 residues. Germline CDR1 is KGHDR and CDR2 is SFDVKD. CDR3 DNA sequence: TGTGCCACCAGTGACTCGGGACAGGCTGAAAACACCATATATTTT. Translating it yields CATSDSGQAENTIYF.